This T cell receptor beta chain was sequenced for a study of identical twins. V trimming: 5 bases; J trimming: 3 bases; junction bases outside the gene matches: 4. The CDR3 totals 15 residues. MiXCR, run by TCRdb on the 5' RACE reads, gives a single entry per CDR3 protein. The table shows hundreds of thousands of distinct CDR3 sequences, with 21% occurring only once. This sample also appeared in a second study, on T cells expressing NK-cell markers.

The specimen was PBMCs. The V gene is TRBV12-3 or TRBV12-4, the J gene TRBJ2-5; 12 nucleotides line up with TRBD2. The receptor's source is a woman between 18 and 29 years old in good health. CDR3 nucleotides: TGTGCCAGCAGTCCCTGGACTAGCGGGAAAGAGACCCAGTACTTC. Encoded protein: CASSPWTSGKETQYF.